Included here is one T cell receptor beta chain sequence, with context. Its antigen is unknown. Per the germline V gene, CDR1 is LGHNT and CDR2 is FRNRAP. The CDR3 is made up of 15 amino acids. V was pared by 2 bases and J by 4 bases, with 14 bases between. Both 60 Vbeta primers and 13 Jbeta primers went into the PCR. Data came from immunoSEQ multiplex PCR; TCRdb stores just in-frame clones and leaves some out. The data show fewer than 120,000 clones, with 65% to 85% seen just once and about 6.6% held by the top ten. At collection, donors were nominally healthy, but unrecorded immune exposures were probable. The data belong to a study of cytomegalovirus exposure and HLA in healthy donors. Whole-study findings and limits: Segments of the TCR beta V type were, in most cases, productive about 87% or about 30% of the time in an earlier analysis. Fewer N-insertions (relative to the roughly 700-donor mean) were reportedly seen in an Asian-associated ancestry cluster in a later analysis.

The rearrangement joins TRBV12-5 to TRBJ2-5; no reliable D call. The specimen sequenced was PBMCs. The source is a man aged 30-40 years in good health and CMV-seropositive. In DNA form, the CDR3 reads TGTGCTAGTGGTTTGTTACTACACTTAGGAGAGACCCAGTACTTC. Translating it yields CASGLLLHLGETQYF.